The 16 T cell receptor beta chains reported below all come from one sample, sequenced in a study of tumor and adjacent non-tumor tissue in lung cancer. No cell sorting was done before RNA was extracted from the tissue. A modified ARM-PCR protocol with three rounds of nested PCR amplified TCRbeta. TCRdb re-called the multiplex PCR reads through MiXCR, storing one row per CDR3 protein. The table includes some 71,000 distinct CDR3 sequences, 72% detected once. The sample consisted of lung tumor tissue. These receptors all stem from a woman aged 40-49 years with non-small cell lung cancer.

The J gene is TRBJ1-1, the V gene TRBV6-5; tentative D call: TRBD1 (5 bases). This CDR3 comprises 14 residues. Germline V gene sequence: CDR1 MNHEY, CDR2 SVGAGI. The CDR3 DNA reads TGTGTCAACACCAGCCTGGGACGGGACACTGAAGCTTTCTTT. It codes for CVNTSLGRDTEAFF.

The chain is built from TRBV29-1 and TRBJ2-1; 8 bases fit TRBD2. The junction had 14 bases not matched to a gene; V was cut back by 4 bases and J by 9 bases. Germline V CDR1 and CDR2: SQVTM, ANQGSEA. The CDR3 has 15 residues. The CDR3 nucleotides read TGCAGCGTTGGACTAGCGAGGGGCCCCCGATGTGAGCAGTTCTTC. This codes for CSVGLARGPRCEQFF.

The chain joins TRBV24-1 to TRBJ1-2; D gene ambiguous. The V gene's germline CDR1 is KGHDR and CDR2 SFDVKD. The CDR3 is 14 amino acids. V shed 5 bases and J shed 4 bases, with 13 bases lying between them. CDR3 sequence (DNA): TGTGCCACCAGTGTGGGCTGGGGATCCTATGGCTACACCTTC. Translation gives CATSVGWGSYGYTF.

The chain recombines TRBV29-1 with TRBJ1-2; tentatively, D is TRBD1 (5 bases). Germline CDR1 and CDR2: SQVTM and ANQGSEA. There are 14 residues in the CDR3. The ends were cut back, 3 bases at V and 7 bases at J, with 18 bases in the middle. The CDR3 region is CSVEGGRQLTGYTF. The CDR3 DNA reads TGCAGCGTTGAGGGAGGAAGACAGCTTACTGGCTACACCTTC.

This clonotype was seen a handful of times. The chain joins TRBV10-3 to TRBJ1-1; the match to TRBD1 covers 9 bases. There are 12 residues in the CDR3. CDR1 and CDR2 (germline): ENHRY, SYGVKD. V lost 6 bases to trimming and J lost 5 bases; unmatched junction nucleotides: 1. The DNA of the CDR3 is TGTGCCATCAGGACAGGGGGAACTGAAGCTTTCTTT. Translated: CAIRTGGTEAFF.

Turning to this clonotype: A read error may account for a junction end that differs from germline. The chain is built from TRBV12-3 or TRBV12-4 and TRBJ1-5; D unresolved. The CDR3 covers 14 residues. CDR3 in DNA: TGTGGCAGCAGTTTCCTAGGCCTCATTCGGGCCCAGCATTTT. Its protein product is CGSSFLGLIRAQHF.

In its sample, this clonotype was seen many times. V usage is TRBV29-1 and J usage is TRBJ2-2; 8 positions agree with TRBD1. The J segment lost 2 bases and the V segment lost 7 bases, leaving 9 bases of the junction unmatched. Germline V gene data show CDR1 as SQVTM and CDR2 as ANQGSEA. This CDR3 region has 15 residues. The CDR3 loop reads CSATPGTGNTGELFF. The CDR3 DNA is TGCAGCGCCACCCCCGGGACAGGAAACACCGGGGAGCTGTTTTTT.

This clonotype was recorded at least ten times. The J gene is TRBJ2-3, the V gene TRBV20-1; 9 positions agree with TRBD2. From germline, CDR1 is DFQATT and CDR2 SNEGSKA (reference sequence). The CDR3 runs to 14 residues. The junction had 6 bases not matched to a gene; V was cut back by 1 base and J by 7 bases. CDR3 coding DNA: TGCAGTGCTAGAGGACAGCGGGGGGTATATACGCAGTATTTT. Translation: CSARGQRGVYTQYF.

Of note for this clonotype: The junction departs from germline at one end; a sequencing error may be responsible. V and J are TRBV14 and TRBJ2-1; D gene ambiguous. CDR1 is SGHDN, CDR2 FVKESK, per germline. The CDR3 loop spans 12 amino acids. The CDR3 here is CDSNQLDNEQFF. The CDR3, as DNA: TGTGACAGCAACCAACTTGATAATGAGCAGTTCTTC.

Regarding this clonotype: A junction boundary mismatches the germline segment, possibly from a read error. This chain links TRBV29-1 with TRBJ1-1; TRBD1 is a possible D gene (5 bases). The CDR3 consists of 11 residues. The germline V gene has CDR1 SQVTM and CDR2 ANQGSEA. CDR3 nucleotide sequence: TGCAGCCTTGATAAGGGGTGGGGAGCTCTCTTT. Its protein product is CSLDKGWGALF.

On this clonotype itself: At one of its ends the junction is not consistent with the germline gene, which may arise from a read error. This chain links TRBV7-9 with TRBJ1-1; D perhaps matches TRBD1 (6 bases). The CDR3 has 14 residues. CDR1 SEHNR and CDR2 FQNEAQ come from the germline V gene (reference sequence). CDR3 residues: CANSREGGNTEAFF. The CDR3 DNA sequence: TGTGCCAACAGCCGGGAAGGGGGGAACACTGAAGCTTTCTTT.

The chain recombines TRBV10-3 with TRBJ2-3; 10 nucleotides line up with TRBD2. The trim removed 8 bases at V and 2 bases at J, leaving 4 bases unmatched. In germline, CDR1 is ENHRY, CDR2 SYGVKD. This CDR3 region has 14 residues. The CDR3: CAISSGGITDTQYF. CDR3 nucleotide sequence: TGTGCCATCTCTAGCGGGGGAATCACAGATACGCAGTATTTT.

The genes are TRBV5-6 and TRBJ2-5; tentatively, D is TRBD2 (5 bases). The CDR3 is 13 residues long. With 4 bases removed from V and 7 bases from J, the gap between germline ends came to 14 bases. Germline CDR1 is SGHDT and CDR2 is YYEEEE. In nucleotides, the CDR3 is TGTGCCAGCAGCAGCATGGTGGCGGGGACCCAGTACTTC. This translates into CASSSMVAGTQYF.

CDR3 sequence: CATSRDGWIQFF. The CDR3 nucleotides are TGTGCCACCAGCAGAGACGGATGGATACAGTTCTTC. V is TRBV15 and J is TRBJ2-1; D gene ambiguous. This CDR3 is built from 12 residues. Germline CDR1 and CDR2: LNHNV and YYDKDF (reference sequence). Trimming removed 0 bases from V and 13 bases from J, with 10 bases in between. Supplemented by reference TRBV15 and TRBJ2-1, the full variable domain reads DAMVIQNPRYQVTQFGKPVTLSCSQTLNHNVMYWYQQKSSQAPKLLFHYYDKDFNNEADTPDNFQSRRPNTSFCFLDIRSPGLGDTAMYLCATSRDGWIQFFGPGTRLTVL.

J is TRBJ2-7 and V is TRBV11-1, with D perhaps assigned TRBD1 or TRBD2 (5 bases each). The CDR3 is 14 amino acids. Germline values: CDR1 SGHAT, CDR2 FQDESV (reference sequence). The CDR3 DNA sequence: TGTATCAGCGGTGTGCAGGGCGGTGTGTACGAGCAGTACTTC. Protein product: CISGVQGGVYEQYF.

As regards this clonotype: An end of the junction does not agree with germline; a read error may underlie this. The chain carries TRBV11-2 and TRBJ2-3; 9 nucleotides align to TRBD2. CDR3 length equals 17 residues. Germline V CDR1 and CDR2: SGHAT, FQNNGV. This chain's CDR3 is CGSSLVGGGESTDMQYF. The CDR3 region has the DNA TGTGGCAGCAGCTTGGTTGGCGGGGGGGAAAGCACAGATATGCAGTATTTT.